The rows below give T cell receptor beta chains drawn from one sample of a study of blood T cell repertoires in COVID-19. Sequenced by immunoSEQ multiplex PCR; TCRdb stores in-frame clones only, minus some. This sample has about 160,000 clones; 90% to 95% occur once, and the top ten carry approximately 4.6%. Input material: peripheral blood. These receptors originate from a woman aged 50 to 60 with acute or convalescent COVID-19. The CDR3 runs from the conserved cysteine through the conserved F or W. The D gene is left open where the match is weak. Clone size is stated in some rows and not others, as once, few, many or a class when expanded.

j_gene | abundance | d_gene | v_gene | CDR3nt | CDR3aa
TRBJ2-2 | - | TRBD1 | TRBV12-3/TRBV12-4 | TGTGCCAGCAGTTTGGACAGGGCTGGGGAGCTGTTTTTT | CASSLDRAGELFF
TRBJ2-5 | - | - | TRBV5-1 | TGCGCCAGCAGCTTGGGGTCTAGCGACTTCCAAGAGACCCAGTACTTC | CASSLGSSDFQETQYF
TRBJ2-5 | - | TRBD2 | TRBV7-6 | TGTGCCAGCAGCTATTCCACTAGCGGGAGAGGAGAGACCCAGTACTTC | CASSYSTSGRGETQYF
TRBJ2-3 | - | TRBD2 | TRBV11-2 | TGTGCCAGCAGCTTAGACGCTGGGCTAGCGGACAGCACAGATACGCAGTATTTT | CASSLDAGLADSTDTQYF
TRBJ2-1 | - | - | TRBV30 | TGTGCCTGGAGTGTTAGGGGCAATGAGCAGTTCTTC | CAWSVRGNEQFF
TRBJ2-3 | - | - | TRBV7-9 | TGTGCCAGCAGCCAGGGCCCCCGCACAGATACGCAGTATTTT | CASSQGPRTDTQYF
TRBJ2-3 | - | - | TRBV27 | TGTGCCAGCAGTTTTCTCCGGGACAACACAGATACGCAGTATTTT | CASSFLRDNTDTQYF
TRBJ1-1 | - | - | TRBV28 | TGTGCCAGCAGTGCTACAGGGTTCACTGAAGCTTTCTTT | CASSATGFTEAFF
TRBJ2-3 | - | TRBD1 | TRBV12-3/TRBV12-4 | TGTGCCAGCAGTTCGACAGGGGCGAATACGCAGTATTTT | CASSSTGANTQYF
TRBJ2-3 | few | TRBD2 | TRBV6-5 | TGTGCCAGCAGTCGTCGGGAGGGAGATACGCAGTATTTT | CASSRREGDTQYF
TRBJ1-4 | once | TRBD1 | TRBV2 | TGTGCCAGCAGGGGGACAGGGGGGTCAACTAATGAAAAACTGTTTTTT | CASRGTGGSTNEKLFF
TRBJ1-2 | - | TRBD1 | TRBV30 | TGTGCCTGCCGAAGTAACAGGGGGCCTGGCTACACCTTC | CACRSNRGPGYTF
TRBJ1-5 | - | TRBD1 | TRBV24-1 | TGTGCCACCAGTGATTCAGGGGGGCTTGGTCAGCCCCAGCATTTT | CATSDSGGLGQPQHF
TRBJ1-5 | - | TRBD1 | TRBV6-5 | TGTGCCAGCAGGGGACAGGGACTTCAGCCCCAGCATTTT | CASRGQGLQPQHF
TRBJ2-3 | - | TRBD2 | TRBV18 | TGTGCCAGCTCACTAGCGGGGGTCTCAAATACGCAGTATTTT | CASSLAGVSNTQYF
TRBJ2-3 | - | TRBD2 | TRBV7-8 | TGTGCCAGCAGCTCCTACAGACTAGCGGGAGGGCGACCGGATACGCAGTATTTT | CASSSYRLAGGRPDTQYF
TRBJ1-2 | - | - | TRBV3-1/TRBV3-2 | TGTGCCAGCAGCCAAGATCCCGGACTCGGCTACACCTTC | CASSQDPGLGYTF
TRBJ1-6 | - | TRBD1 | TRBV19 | TGTGCCAGTAGTAGACAGGGGGCAGAATCACCCCTCCACTTT | CASSRQGAESPLHF
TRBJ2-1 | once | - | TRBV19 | TGTGCCAGTAGTATATACGAGAACAATGAGCAGTTCTTC | CASSIYENNEQFF
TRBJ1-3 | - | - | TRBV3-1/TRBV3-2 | TGTGCCAGCAGCCAACTAGATTCTGGAAACACCATATATTTT | CASSQLDSGNTIYF
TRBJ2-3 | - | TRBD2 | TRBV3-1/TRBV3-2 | TGTGCCAGCAGCCAAGGGACAGTAGCGGGACTCACAGATACGCAGTATTTT | CASSQGTVAGLTDTQYF
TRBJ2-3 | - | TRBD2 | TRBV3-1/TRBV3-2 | TGTGCCAGCAGCCTGTTTAGCGGGGGGGCTCCAGATACGCAGTATTTT | CASSLFSGGAPDTQYF
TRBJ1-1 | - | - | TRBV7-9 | TGTGCCAGCAGCCCCCTCCTAAACACTGAAGCTTTCTTT | CASSPLLNTEAFF
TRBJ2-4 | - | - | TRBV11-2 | TGTGCCAGCAGTTTCAGGGCAACCTCCGCCAAAAACATTCAGTACTTC | CASSFRATSAKNIQYF
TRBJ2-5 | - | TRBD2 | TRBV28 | TGTGCCAGCAGTTCGCCCGCTGGCGGGAGAGGGCAAGAGACCCAGTACTTC | CASSSPAGGRGQETQYF
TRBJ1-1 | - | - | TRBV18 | TGTGCCAGCTCACCTTTCCGATCAGGCACTGAAGCTTTCTTT | CASSPFRSGTEAFF
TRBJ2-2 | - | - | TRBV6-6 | TGTGCCAGCAGTTACACGGAGGCCGGGGAGCTGTTTTTT | CASSYTEAGELFF
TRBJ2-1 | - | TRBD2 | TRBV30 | TGTGCCTGGAGTGTAACTAGCGGGGGCTACAATGAGCAGTTCTTC | CAWSVTSGGYNEQFF
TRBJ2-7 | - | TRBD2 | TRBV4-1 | TGCGCCAGCAGCCAAGATCGGGGGGTAGCCGAGCAGTACTTC | CASSQDRGVAEQYF
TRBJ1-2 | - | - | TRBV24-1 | TGTGCCACCAGTGACTGGAACTCTGACGAGGAGGGCTACACCTTC | CATSDWNSDEEGYTF
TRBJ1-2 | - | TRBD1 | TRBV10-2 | TGCGCCAGCAGAATCGGGACAGACTATGGCTACACCTTC | CASRIGTDYGYTF
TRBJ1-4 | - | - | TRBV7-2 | TGTGCCAGCTCCCAGGGCCTTGCAACTAATGAAAAACTGTTTTTT | CASSQGLATNEKLFF
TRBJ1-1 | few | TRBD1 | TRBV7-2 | TGTGCCAGCAGGTCAAGACAGGGTTGGGGGAACACTGAAGCTTTCTTT | CASRSRQGWGNTEAFF
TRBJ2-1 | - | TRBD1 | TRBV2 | TGTGCCAGCGTCCACTTAAGGGGGCCGAACAATGAGCAGTTCTTC | CASVHLRGPNNEQFF
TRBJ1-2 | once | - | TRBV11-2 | TGTGCCAGCAGCTTAGAGGTAATCGGGTCGGAGGGCTACACCTTC | CASSLEVIGSEGYTF
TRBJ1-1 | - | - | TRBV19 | TGTGCCAGTAGTACGAGGGACACCCTGAACACTGAAGCTTTCTTT | CASSTRDTLNTEAFF
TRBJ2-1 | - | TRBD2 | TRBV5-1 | TGCGCCAGCAGCTTGATGACTAGCGGGGGGTACAATGAGCAGTTCTTC | CASSLMTSGGYNEQFF
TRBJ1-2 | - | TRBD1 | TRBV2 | TGTGCCAGCAGTGGGGAGACAGGGGGCGTCGGCTACACCTTC | CASSGETGGVGYTF
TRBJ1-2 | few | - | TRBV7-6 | TGTGCCAGCAGCTTAGAGATTTTCGAGGCAGGGATGAACCGCTACACCTTC | CASSLEIFEAGMNRYTF
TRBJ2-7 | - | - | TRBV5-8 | TGTGCCAGCAGCTTGGGTGGGGGGGCGCCCCATGGAGTGCAGTACTTC | CASSLGGGAPHGVQYF
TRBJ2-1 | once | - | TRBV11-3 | TGTGCCAGCAGCTTAGCGAGAGGTGGGACTCCTTACAATGAGCAGTTCTTC | CASSLARGGTPYNEQFF
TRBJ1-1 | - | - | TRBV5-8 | TGTGCCAGCAGCTTGGAATCAGGAGGAGTGAACACTGAAGCTTTCTTT | CASSLESGGVNTEAFF
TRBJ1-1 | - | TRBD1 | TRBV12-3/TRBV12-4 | TGTGCCAGCAGTTTAGCGCTAGGGGGCGAAGCTTTCTTT | CASSLALGGEAFF
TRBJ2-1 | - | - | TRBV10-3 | TGTGCCATCAGAGCTAAGAATGAGCAGTTCTTC | CAIRAKNEQFF
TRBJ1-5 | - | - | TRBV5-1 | TGCGCCAGCAGACCTACCCTTGGTCAGCCCCAGCATTTT | CASRPTLGQPQHF
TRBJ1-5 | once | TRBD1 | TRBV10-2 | TGCGCCAGCAGCCCCAGGGGGCCATGGAGCAATCAGCCCCAGCATTTT | CASSPRGPWSNQPQHF
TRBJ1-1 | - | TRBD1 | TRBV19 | TGTGCCAGTAGTCCTGGACAGGGCCTGAACACTGAAGCTTTCTTT | CASSPGQGLNTEAFF
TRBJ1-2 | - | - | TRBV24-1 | TGTGCCACCAGTGACCCTTTATATGGCTACACCTTC | CATSDPLYGYTF
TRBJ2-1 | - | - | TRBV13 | TGTGCCAGCAGCTTTGGGACAACCAATGAGCAGTTCTTC | CASSFGTTNEQFF
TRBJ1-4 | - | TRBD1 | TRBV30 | TGTGCCTGGAGTCTCACAGGGGGAAGGGGTGAAAAACTGTTTTTT | CAWSLTGGRGEKLFF
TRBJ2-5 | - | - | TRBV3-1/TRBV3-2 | TGTGCCAGCAGCCAAGATTTCACGGGACAAGAGACCCAGTACTTC | CASSQDFTGQETQYF
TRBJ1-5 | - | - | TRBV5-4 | TGTGCCAGCAGCTTGACGCCAGGAAATAGCAATCAGCCCCAGCATTTT | CASSLTPGNSNQPQHF
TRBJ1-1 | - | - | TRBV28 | TGTGCCAGCAGTACCCCTTCCACAAGATTGAACACTGAAGCTTTCTTT | CASSTPSTRLNTEAFF
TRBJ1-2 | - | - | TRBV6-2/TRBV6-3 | TGTGCCAGCAGTTACGAGGGCAGCGACTATGGCTACACCTTC | CASSYEGSDYGYTF
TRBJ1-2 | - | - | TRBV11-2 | TGTGCCAGCAGCCAGGACAGAAACTATGGCTACACCTTC | CASSQDRNYGYTF
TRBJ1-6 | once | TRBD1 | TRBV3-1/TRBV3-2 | TGTGCCAGCAGCTCCCGGGACAGCTCCTATAATTCACCCCTCCACTTT | CASSSRDSSYNSPLHF
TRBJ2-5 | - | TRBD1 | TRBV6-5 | TGTGCCAGCAGCTCCGACAGGGCCCAAGAGACCCAGTACTTC | CASSSDRAQETQYF
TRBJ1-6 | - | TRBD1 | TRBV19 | TGTGCCAGTAGTACGGGACAGGGGAATAATTCACCCCTCCACTTT | CASSTGQGNNSPLHF
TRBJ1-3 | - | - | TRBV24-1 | TGTGCCACCAGTGACCCGAGGACATCTGGAAACACCATATATTTT | CATSDPRTSGNTIYF